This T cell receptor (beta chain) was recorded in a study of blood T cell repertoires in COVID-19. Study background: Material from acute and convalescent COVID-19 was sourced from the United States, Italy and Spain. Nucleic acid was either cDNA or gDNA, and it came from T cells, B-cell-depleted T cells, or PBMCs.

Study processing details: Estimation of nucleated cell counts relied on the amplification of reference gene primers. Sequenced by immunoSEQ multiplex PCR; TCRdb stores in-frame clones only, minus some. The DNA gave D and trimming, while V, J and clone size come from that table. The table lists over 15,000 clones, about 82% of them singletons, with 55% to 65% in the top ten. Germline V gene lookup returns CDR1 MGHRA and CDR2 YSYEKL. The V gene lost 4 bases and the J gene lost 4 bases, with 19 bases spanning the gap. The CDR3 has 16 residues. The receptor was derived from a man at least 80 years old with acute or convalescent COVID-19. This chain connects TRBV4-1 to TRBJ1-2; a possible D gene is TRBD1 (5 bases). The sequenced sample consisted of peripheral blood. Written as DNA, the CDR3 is TGCGCCAGCAGCCTGGAGTGGGGGGGTATTACCTATGGCTACACCTTC. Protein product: CASSLEWGGITYGYTF.